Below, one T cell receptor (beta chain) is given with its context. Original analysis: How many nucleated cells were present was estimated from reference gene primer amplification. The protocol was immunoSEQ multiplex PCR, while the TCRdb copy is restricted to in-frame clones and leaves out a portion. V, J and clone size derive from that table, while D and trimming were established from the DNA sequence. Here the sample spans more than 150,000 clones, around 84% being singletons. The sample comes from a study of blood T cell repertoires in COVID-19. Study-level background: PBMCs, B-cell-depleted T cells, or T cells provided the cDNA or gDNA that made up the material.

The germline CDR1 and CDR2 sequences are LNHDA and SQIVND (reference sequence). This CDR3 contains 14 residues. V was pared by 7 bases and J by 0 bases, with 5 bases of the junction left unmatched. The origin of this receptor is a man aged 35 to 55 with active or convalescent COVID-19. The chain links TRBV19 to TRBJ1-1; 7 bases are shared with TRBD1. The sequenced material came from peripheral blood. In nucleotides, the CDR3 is TGTGCCAGTATGAGGACAGGTATGAACACTGAAGCTTTCTTT. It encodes CASMRTGMNTEAFF.